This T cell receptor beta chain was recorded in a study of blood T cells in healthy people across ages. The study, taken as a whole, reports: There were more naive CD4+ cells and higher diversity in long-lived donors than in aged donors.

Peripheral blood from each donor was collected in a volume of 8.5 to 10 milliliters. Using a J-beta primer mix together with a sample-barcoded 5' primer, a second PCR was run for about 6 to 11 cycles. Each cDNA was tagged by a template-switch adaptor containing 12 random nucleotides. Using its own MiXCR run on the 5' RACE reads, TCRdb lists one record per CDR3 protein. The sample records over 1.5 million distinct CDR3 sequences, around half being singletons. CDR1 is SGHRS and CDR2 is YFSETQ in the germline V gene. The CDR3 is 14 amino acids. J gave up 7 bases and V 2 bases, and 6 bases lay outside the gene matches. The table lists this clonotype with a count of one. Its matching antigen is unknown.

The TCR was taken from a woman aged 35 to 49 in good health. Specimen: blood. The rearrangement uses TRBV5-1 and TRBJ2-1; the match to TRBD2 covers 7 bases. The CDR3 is CASSFGLEGNEQFF. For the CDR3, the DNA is TGCGCCAGCAGCTTCGGACTAGAAGGTAATGAGCAGTTCTTC. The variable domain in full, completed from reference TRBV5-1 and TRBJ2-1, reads KAGVTQTPRYLIKTRGQQVTLSCSPISGHRSVSWYQQTPGQGLQFLFEYFSETQRNKGNFPGRFSGRQFSNSRSEMNVSTLELGDSALYLCASSFGLEGNEQFFGPGTRLTVL.